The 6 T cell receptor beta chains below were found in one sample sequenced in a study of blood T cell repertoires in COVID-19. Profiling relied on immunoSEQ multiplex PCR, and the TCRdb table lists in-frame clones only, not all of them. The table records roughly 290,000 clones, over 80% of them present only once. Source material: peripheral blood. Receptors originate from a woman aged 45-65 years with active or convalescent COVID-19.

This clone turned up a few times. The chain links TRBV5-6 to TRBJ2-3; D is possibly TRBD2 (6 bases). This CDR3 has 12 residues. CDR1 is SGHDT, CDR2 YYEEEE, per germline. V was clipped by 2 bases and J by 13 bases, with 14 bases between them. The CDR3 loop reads CASSFSGLAKYF. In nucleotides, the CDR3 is TGTGCCAGCAGCTTTTCAGGGCTAGCGAAGTATTTT.

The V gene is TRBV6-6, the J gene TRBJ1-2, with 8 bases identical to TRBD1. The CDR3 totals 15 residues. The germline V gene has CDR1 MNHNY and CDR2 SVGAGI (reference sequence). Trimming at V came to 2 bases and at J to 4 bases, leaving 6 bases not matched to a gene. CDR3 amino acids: CASSYPGQGSYGYTF. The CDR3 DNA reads TGTGCCAGCAGTTACCCCGGACAGGGTAGCTATGGCTACACCTTC.

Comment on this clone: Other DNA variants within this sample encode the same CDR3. The CDR3 protein is CASSYKLSSYNEQFF. The CDR3 bases are TGTGCCAGCAGTTATAAGCTGAGCTCCTACAATGAGCAGTTCTTC. The rearrangement uses TRBV6-5 and TRBJ2-1, with D unresolved. Trimming pared 3 bases from V and 0 bases from J, leaving 9 bases between. The CDR3 loop spans 15 amino acids. Germline-derived CDR1 and CDR2 are MNHEY and SVGAGI.

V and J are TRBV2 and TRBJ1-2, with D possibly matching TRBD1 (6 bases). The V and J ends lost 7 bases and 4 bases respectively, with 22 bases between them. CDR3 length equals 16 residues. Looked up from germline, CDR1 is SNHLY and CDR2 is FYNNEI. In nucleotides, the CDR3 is TGTGCCAGCACTCCGTGGGACAAATTAACCCCCTATGGCTACACCTTC. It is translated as CASTPWDKLTPYGYTF.

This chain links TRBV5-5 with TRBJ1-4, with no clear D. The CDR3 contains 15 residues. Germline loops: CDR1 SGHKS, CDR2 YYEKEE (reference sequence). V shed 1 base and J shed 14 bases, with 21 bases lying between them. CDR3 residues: CASSLLLNGGEILFF. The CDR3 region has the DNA TGTGCCAGCAGCTTGCTTCTCAACGGTGGGGAGATTCTGTTTTTT.

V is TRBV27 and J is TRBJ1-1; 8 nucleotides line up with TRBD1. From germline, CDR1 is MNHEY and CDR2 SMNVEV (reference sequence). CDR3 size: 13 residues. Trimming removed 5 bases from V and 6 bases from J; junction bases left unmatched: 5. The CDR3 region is CASSPWTGSEAFF. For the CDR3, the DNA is TGTGCCAGCAGTCCCTGGACAGGGTCTGAAGCTTTCTTT.